This T cell receptor (beta chain) appears in the sequencing data of a study of PD-1 blockade in classical Hodgkin lymphoma. The germline V gene encodes CDR1 SGHRS and CDR2 YFSETQ. Trimming cost V 0 bases and J 5 bases, with 14 bases left between them. The CDR3 totals 15 residues. Findings of the study overall: A reduction in baseline TCR diversity was reportedly seen in newly diagnosed patients relative to healthy donors.

Time point denoted: cycle 4 day 1 (C4D1), after 6 weeks of nivolumab. Each patient relapsed following autologous stem cell transplantation, and prior brentuximab vedotin exposure differed. This clone was counted only a few times. Its target is not known. Here immunoSEQ multiplex PCR was the method, and the copy in TCRdb shows in-frame clones only, minus some. The sample includes some 48,000 clones, 80% seen only once; the top ten take under 20%. The chain recombines TRBV5-1 with TRBJ2-5; TRBD1 is a possible D gene (6 bases). The receptor's source is a human donor with classical Hodgkin lymphoma. Sequenced here: peripheral blood mononuclear cells (PBMCs), sampled before the fourth cycle of nivolumab. The DNA of the CDR3 is TGCGCCAGCAGCTTGGACAGGGTCGGTTTCGAGACCCAGTACTTC. As protein: CASSLDRVGFETQYF. The whole variable domain, filled in from reference TRBV5-1 and TRBJ2-5, reads KAGVTQTPRYLIKTRGQQVTLSCSPISGHRSVSWYQQTPGQGLQFLFEYFSETQRNKGNFPGRFSGRQFSNSRSEMNVSTLELGDSALYLCASSLDRVGFETQYFGPGTRLLVL.